The 5 T cell receptor beta chains reported below all come from one sample, sequenced in a study of beta chain features in type 1 diabetes. The authors reverse transcribed all of the isolated RNA, so sequencing captured expressed TCRB transcripts. This table comes from immunoSEQ multiplex PCR, and its TCRdb copy is limited to in-frame clones, with some not included. The sample carries approximately 150,000 clones, 9% recorded once. Study-wide findings and caveats: Type 1 diabetes patients had TCRB CDR3s that were shorter (moderately but significantly so) in all four CD4+ subsets.

Antigen specificity for these receptors is unknown. Sequenced sample: central memory CD4+ T cells from blood. The source is a man aged 25 to 45 with type 1 diabetes.

This clone was detected a few times. The V and J genes are TRBV2 and TRBJ1-6; possible D gene TRBD1, 6 bases. Germline values: CDR1 SNHLY, CDR2 FYNNEI. The V and J ends lost 6 bases and 7 bases respectively, with 16 bases between them. CDR3 length equals 15 residues. The CDR3 bases are TGTGCCAGCAGCCTTCTTGGGGGGGCGAATTCACCCCTCCACTTT. It is translated as CASSLLGGANSPLHF.

Concerning this clone: The junction does not match germline at one end; this may be a read error. The V call is TRBV7-2, the J call TRBJ1-1, with no clear D. There are 17 residues in the CDR3. Per the germline V gene, CDR1 is SGHTA and CDR2 is FQGNSA. This chain's CDR3 is CASSLAPGARMNTEAFF. The CDR3 DNA is TGTGCCAGCAGCCTAGCGCCCGGAGCAAGAATGAACACTGAAGCTTTCTTT.

This clone was seen more than once but under ten times. Other DNA sequences in the sample encode the same CDR3. The V call is TRBV12-5, the J call TRBJ2-1; tentative D call: TRBD1 (6 bases). The CDR3 has 13 amino acids. CDR1 and CDR2 from the germline V gene are LGHNT and FRNRAP. Trimming left V 1 base short and J 6 bases short, with 7 bases between. CDR3 protein: CASGLAGVNEQFF. CDR3 in DNA: TGTGCTAGTGGTTTGGCAGGGGTCAATGAGCAGTTCTTC. The full variable domain, in which reference TRBV12-5 and TRBJ2-1 provide the parts outside the CDR3, is DARVTQTPRHKVTEMGQEVTMRCQPILGHNTVFWYRQTMMQGLELLAYFRNRAPLDDSGMPKDRFSAEMPDATLATLKIQPSEPRDSAVYFCASGLAGVNEQFFGPGTRLTVL.

The chain recombines TRBV28 with TRBJ1-2; 9 bases fit TRBD1. V shed 6 bases and J 7 bases; nucleotides not matched to a gene: 6. This CDR3 region has 13 residues. Looked up from germline, CDR1 is MDHEN and CDR2 is SYDVKM. The chain's CDR3 is CASSPGTGPGYTF. The CDR3 DNA is TGTGCCAGCAGCCCCGGGACAGGGCCTGGCTACACCTTC.

The rearrangement uses TRBV10-3 and TRBJ2-3; weak D call: TRBD2 (6 bases). Germline V gene sequence: CDR1 ENHRY, CDR2 SYGVKD. V lost 3 bases and J lost 0, with 13 bases in between. The CDR3 contains 16 residues. This CDR3 is CAISDSRSGSTDTQYF. Here the CDR3 DNA reads TGTGCCATCAGTGATTCGAGAAGCGGGAGCACAGATACGCAGTATTTT.